These 2 T cell receptor beta chains share one sample of origin, sequenced in a study of blood T cell repertoires in COVID-19. Only in-frame clones appear in the TCRdb table, and some are missing; sequencing was by immunoSEQ multiplex PCR. The sample records more than 85,000 clones, around 88% being singletons. Sequenced material: peripheral blood. These receptors came from a man over 45 with COVID-19, enrolled during active disease.

This clone was picked up one time. The chain combines TRBV28 with TRBJ1-1; D is perhaps TRBD1 (6 bases). This CDR3 has 13 amino acids. Germline V gives CDR1 MDHEN, CDR2 SYDVKM. The V end lost 11 bases, the J end lost 1 base, and 14 bases lay between the germline ends. CDR3 region: CAASQTGNTEAFF. CDR3 sequence (DNA): TGTGCCGCTTCGCAGACAGGGAACACTGAAGCTTTCTTT.

This rearrangement joins TRBV6-5 to TRBJ2-1; D may be TRBD1 (6 bases). CDR1 and CDR2 from the germline V gene are MNHEY and SVGAGI. V shed 0 bases and J shed 6 bases, with 15 bases lying between them. The CDR3 has 16 residues. The CDR3 bases are TGTGCCAGCAGTTACTCGATTTTCAGGGGATTCAATGAGCAGTTCTTC. Protein product: CASSYSIFRGFNEQFF.